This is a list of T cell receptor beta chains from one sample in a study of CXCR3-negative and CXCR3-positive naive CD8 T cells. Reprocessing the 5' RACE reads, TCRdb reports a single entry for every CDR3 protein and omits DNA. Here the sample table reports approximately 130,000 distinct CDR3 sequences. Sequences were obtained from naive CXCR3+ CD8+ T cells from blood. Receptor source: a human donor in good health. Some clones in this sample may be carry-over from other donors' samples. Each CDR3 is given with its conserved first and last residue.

cdr3_aa: CASSYYGSPNTGELFF
j_call: TRBJ2-2
v_call: TRBV6-5

cdr3_aa: CASSLGTGSMDTIYF
j_call: TRBJ1-3
v_call: TRBV5-1

cdr3_aa: CASSLAGLAGPGELFF
j_call: TRBJ2-2
v_call: TRBV7-6

cdr3_aa: CASSSLRVGATDTQYF
j_call: TRBJ2-3
v_call: TRBV7-9

cdr3_aa: CASSQGLAGIYYNEQFF
j_call: TRBJ2-1
v_call: TRBV7-9

cdr3_aa: CASSSRTGEVEQYF
j_call: TRBJ2-7
v_call: TRBV9

cdr3_aa: CASSNYQATSDDEQFF
j_call: TRBJ2-1
v_call: TRBV21-1

cdr3_aa: CASRPPAGTSRHNEQFF
j_call: TRBJ2-1
v_call: TRBV28

cdr3_aa: CSVQGARDTGELFF
j_call: TRBJ2-2
v_call: TRBV29-1

cdr3_aa: CSVRTPGSYEQYF
j_call: TRBJ2-7
v_call: TRBV29-1

cdr3_aa: CASSPGDYYEQYF
j_call: TRBJ2-7
v_call: TRBV5-4

cdr3_aa: CSVVGLPLTDTQYF
j_call: TRBJ2-3
v_call: TRBV29-1

cdr3_aa: CASRSRGQGLYEQYF
j_call: TRBJ2-7
v_call: TRBV27

cdr3_aa: CASSYGGAVQETQYF
j_call: TRBJ2-5
v_call: TRBV6-6

cdr3_aa: CASSYSSLGRYEQYF
j_call: TRBJ2-7
v_call: TRBV6-2/TRBV6-3

cdr3_aa: CASSLEFGTSGYNEQFF
j_call: TRBJ2-1
v_call: TRBV11-2

cdr3_aa: CASSPTPPGEDREKLFF
j_call: TRBJ1-4
v_call: TRBV18

cdr3_aa: CSANRDGPYEQYF
j_call: TRBJ2-7
v_call: TRBV20-1